What follows are 16 T cell receptor beta chains derived from one specimen sequenced in a study of OX40 agonist ivuxolimab in advanced cancers. Repertoires were generated with immunoSEQ multiplex PCR, while TCRdb's copy carries only in-frame clones and drops some. The sample contains 73,000 or so clones, approximately 85% of which appear only once. The source material was CD4+ or CD8+ T cells sorted from blood, sampled in a trial of the OX40 agonist ivuxolimab. The receptors shown here come from an adult with an advanced solid tumor such as melanoma, head and neck, liver or kidney cancer.

V usage is TRBV5-1 and J usage is TRBJ2-7; TRBD2 agrees at 12 bases. The CDR3 covers 16 residues. Germline CDR1 SGHRS, CDR2 YFSETQ. Losses at the gene ends were 3 bases for V and 9 bases for J; bases not matched to a gene: 13. CDR3 sequence reads: CASSSTTSGGFKWQYV. CDR3 DNA: TGCGCCAGCAGCTCCACAACTAGCGGGGGGTTCAAGTGGCAGTACGTC.

J is TRBJ1-2 and V is TRBV21-1. TRBV21-1 is termed a pseudogene. The CDR3 sequence is 12 residues long. CDR3 sequence: CASSNQTGGYTF. The CDR3 DNA reads TGTGCCAGCAGCAATCAAACGGGCGGCTACACCTTC.

This CDR3 is CASSWGQGSNQPQHF. CDR3 DNA sequence: TGTGCCAGCAGCTGGGGACAGGGGAGCAATCAGCCCCAGCATTTT. This chain links TRBV5-8 with TRBJ1-5; 10 nucleotides line up with TRBD1. With 3 bases clipped from V and 1 base from J, the junction kept 1 base outside the gene matches. The CDR3 has 15 residues. Per germline, CDR1 SGHTS and CDR2 YDEGEE.

The V and J genes are TRBV6-6 and TRBJ1-5; 7 bases line up with TRBD1. V was pared by 2 bases and J by 3 bases, with 4 bases of the junction left unmatched. This CDR3 region has 15 residues. Germline values: CDR1 MNHNY, CDR2 SVGAGI (reference sequence). In nucleotides, the CDR3 is TGTGCCAGCAGTTACGCCGGACAGGTCAATCAGCCCCAGCATTTT. Translation: CASSYAGQVNQPQHF.

V gene TRBV2 combines with J gene TRBJ2-3, with TRBD1 matching over 9 bases. There are 14 residues in the CDR3. CDR1 and CDR2 from the germline V gene are SNHLY and FYNNEI. V gave up 10 bases and J gave up 4 bases; unmatched junction bases: 9. The CDR3: CATGQGRTSDTQYF. In nucleotides, the CDR3 is TGTGCCACAGGACAGGGGAGGACATCAGATACGCAGTATTTT.

A single count supports this clone. The chain uses TRBV6-4 and TRBJ1-2; D might be TRBD1 (5 bases). The CDR3 loop spans 13 amino acids. Trimming removed 4 bases at V and 4 bases at J, with 10 bases between. CDR1 and CDR2 (germline): MRHNA, SNTAGT. CDR3 protein: CASSASGTYGYTF. CDR3 DNA sequence: TGTGCCAGCAGTGCGTCAGGGACCTATGGCTACACCTTC.

In its sample, this clone was seen a few times. The CDR3 is CASSLGGQLPYNEQFF. Here the CDR3 DNA reads TGCGCCAGCAGCTTGGGGGGACAGTTACCTTACAATGAGCAGTTCTTC. The genes are TRBV5-1 and TRBJ2-1; 7 positions agree with TRBD1. J gave up 4 bases and V 0 bases, and 7 bases lay outside the gene matches. Germline values: CDR1 SGHRS, CDR2 YFSETQ. CDR3 length equals 16 residues.

The rearrangement links TRBV28 to TRBJ1-6; possible D gene TRBD1, 5 bases. There are 14 residues in the CDR3. Trimming shortened V by 5 bases and J by 6 bases, and 11 bases separated the two germline ends. Per germline, CDR1 MDHEN and CDR2 SYDVKM. The CDR3 loop is CASSRGRGNSPLHF. DNA for the CDR3: TGTGCCAGCAGTCGGGGCCGCGGTAATTCACCCCTCCACTTT.

This rearrangement joins TRBV5-1 to TRBJ1-1; D call uncertain. Trimming shortened V by 2 bases and J by 0 bases, and 17 bases separated the two germline ends. This CDR3 contains 17 residues. The germline V gene has CDR1 SGHRS and CDR2 YFSETQ. The CDR3 here is CASSLGISPGMNTEAFF. The CDR3 DNA is TGCGCCAGCAGCTTAGGTATCTCGCCGGGCATGAACACTGAAGCTTTCTTT. The full variable domain, in which reference TRBV5-1 and TRBJ1-1 provide the parts outside the CDR3, is KAGVTQTPRYLIKTRGQQVTLSCSPISGHRSVSWYQQTPGQGLQFLFEYFSETQRNKGNFPGRFSGRQFSNSRSEMNVSTLELGDSALYLCASSLGISPGMNTEAFFGQGTRLTVV.

The J gene is TRBJ2-2, the V gene TRBV6-5; D gene uncertain. The CDR3 has 15 residues. The V gene lost 6 bases and the J gene lost 4 bases, with 15 bases spanning the gap. The germline V gene encodes CDR1 MNHEY and CDR2 SVGAGI. For the CDR3, the DNA is TGTGCCAGCAGCTCCGGGCTGGGTATCACCGGGGAGCTGTTTTTT. The encoded protein is CASSSGLGITGELFF.

The rearrangement uses TRBV9 and TRBJ2-6, with D unresolved. V gave up 4 bases and J gave up 2 bases, with 7 bases separating them. Germline V lookup: CDR1 SGDLS, CDR2 YYNGEE. The length of the CDR3 is 14 residues. The CDR3 DNA sequence: TGTGCCAGCAGCCCTAGTACTGGGGCCAACGTCCTGACTTTC. It encodes CASSPSTGANVLTF. The whole variable domain, remainder taken from reference TRBV9 and TRBJ2-6, is DSGVTQTPKHLITATGQRVTLRCSPRSGDLSVYWYQQSLDQGLQFLIQYYNGEERAKGNILERFSAQQFPDLHSELNLSSLELGDSALYFCASSPSTGANVLTFGAGSRLTVL.

The chain joins TRBV6-1 to TRBJ2-6; 8 positions agree with TRBD1. Germline V gene data show CDR1 as MNHNS and CDR2 as SASEGT. The CDR3 has 15 amino acids. Germline trimming cut 8 bases from V and 4 bases from J; bases unmatched to any gene: 7. The DNA for the CDR3 is TGTGCCAGCGAAGACAGGGGATCCGGGGCCAACGTCCTGACTTTC. Encoded protein: CASEDRGSGANVLTF.

This sequence joins TRBV18 and TRBJ1-6; no firm D call. The V and J ends lost 5 bases and 0 bases respectively, with 11 bases between them. The CDR3 extends over 16 amino acids. The germline V gene has CDR1 KGHSH and CDR2 LQKENI. CDR3 sequence (DNA): TGTGCCAGCTCAGAAACCAGAAGCTCCTATAATTCACCCCTCCACTTT. It yields the protein CASSETRSSYNSPLHF.

This rearrangement joins TRBV28 to TRBJ1-5; no firm D call. V shed 4 bases and J shed 1 base, with 8 bases lying between them. This CDR3 contains 14 residues. From germline, CDR1 is MDHEN and CDR2 SYDVKM. The CDR3 is CASSSVGSNQPQHF. Here the CDR3 DNA reads TGTGCCAGCAGTTCCGTTGGGAGCAATCAGCCCCAGCATTTT.

This rearrangement joins TRBV5-1 to TRBJ2-1; 11 nucleotides agree with TRBD1. V lost 6 bases to trimming and J lost 7 bases; unmatched junction nucleotides: 12. This CDR3 is built from 16 residues. From germline, CDR1 is SGHRS and CDR2 YFSETQ. The CDR3 DNA sequence: TGCGCCAGCACTTACTCCCGAGGGACAGGGGGAAATGAGCAGTTCTTC. Translated: CASTYSRGTGGNEQFF. Drawing the rest from reference TRBV5-1 and TRBJ2-1, the complete variable domain is KAGVTQTPRYLIKTRGQQVTLSCSPISGHRSVSWYQQTPGQGLQFLFEYFSETQRNKGNFPGRFSGRQFSNSRSEMNVSTLELGDSALYLCASTYSRGTGGNEQFFGPGTRLTVL.

This clone was found once. This sequence joins TRBV10-2 and TRBJ1-1; maybe TRBD1 (5 bases). The CDR3 consists of 15 residues. V was shortened by 7 bases and J by 1 base, with 16 bases between the two germline ends. Germline V CDR1 and CDR2: WSHSY, SAAADI. The CDR3 coding sequence is TGCGCCAGCACCGAGAACAGAAGGGGGAACACTGAAGCTTTCTTT. Protein product: CASTENRRGNTEAFF.